Only a few counts were recorded for the clone carrying this T cell receptor (beta chain). Antigen unknown. These data belong to a study of regulatory T cells in long-lasting Graves disease. The study, taken as a whole, reports: Patients with persistent Graves' had lower TCR diversity than newly diagnosed patients.

With iRepertoire HTBI primers and Arm-PCR of CDR3 regions, TCR beta libraries were built. Each CDR3 protein is one row after TCRdb ran MiXCR on the multiplex PCR reads. This table has 350,000 to 400,000 distinct CDR3 sequences, 15% to 20% appearing once. Indicated time point: newly diagnosed GD, antithyroid drugs for less than 3 months. There was RNA extracted from PBMCs, and the TCR library was made from it. There are 13 residues in the CDR3. V lost 5 bases and J 4 bases, leaving 6 bases between the germline ends. From germline, CDR1 is MNHEY and CDR2 SVGEGT. These data were likewise used in another study, on T cells in Graves' hyperthyroidism and ophthalmopathy.

This sequence joins TRBV6-2 or TRBV6-3 and TRBJ1-6; D is unresolved. The sequence was obtained from a woman aged 18 to 35 with Graves disease. Specimen: peripheral blood mononuclear cells (PBMCs), collected at new diagnosis, from a patient treated with antithyroid drugs. The DNA of the CDR3 is TGTGCCAGCAGTCAGACATATAATTCACCCCTCCACTTT. Translation gives CASSQTYNSPLHF.